The 27 T cell receptor beta chains listed next were all sequenced from one sample in a study of CD8+ T cells in alopecia areata. As the sequencing template, cDNA was produced by extracting RNA and reverse transcribing it. Sequenced by immunoSEQ multiplex PCR; TCRdb stores in-frame clones only, minus some. The table includes about 160,000 clones, approximately 87% detected once. The sequences come from CD8+ T cells sorted from blood, collected at week 0. All receptors come from a human donor with alopecia areata.

The V gene is TRBV18, the J gene TRBJ2-3; 7 bases are shared with TRBD1. There are 16 residues in the CDR3. V lost 0 bases and J lost 2; bases outside the gene matches: 5. Germline V CDR1 and CDR2: KGHSH, LQKENI. The CDR3 loop is CASSPPWDSNTDTQYF. The CDR3 DNA reads TGTGCCAGCTCACCACCATGGGACAGTAACACAGATACGCAGTATTTT. Full variable domain (remainder filled in from reference TRBV18 and TRBJ2-3): NAGVMQNPRHLVRRRGQEARLRCSPMKGHSHVYWYRQLPEEGLKFMVYLQKENIIDESGMPKERFSAEFPKEGPSILRIQQVVRGDSAAYFCASSPPWDSNTDTQYFGPGTRLTVL.

V usage is TRBV4-1 and J usage is TRBJ2-7; 7 bases are shared with TRBD1. Germline V CDR1 and CDR2: MGHRA, YSYEKL. Germline trimming cut 4 bases from V and 0 bases from J; bases unmatched to any gene: 6. The CDR3 runs 15 residues. The CDR3 here is CASSPFGQDSYEQYF. CDR3 nucleotide sequence: TGCGCCAGCAGCCCCTTCGGACAGGACTCCTACGAGCAGTACTTC.

This rearrangement joins TRBV29-1 to TRBJ2-7; D ambiguous. The germline CDR1 and CDR2 sequences are SQVTM and ANQGSEA. V was shortened by 3 bases and J by 7 bases, with 10 bases between the two germline ends. This CDR3 region has 11 residues. As DNA, the CDR3 is TGCAGCGTTGAGTTAAACGGGGAGCAGTACTTC. Residues: CSVELNGEQYF.

CDR3 nucleotides: TGTGCCAGCAGTGAGTGGACAGGGAGCACAGATACGCAGTATTTT. This sequence encodes CASSEWTGSTDTQYF. This sequence joins TRBV2 and TRBJ2-3, with TRBD1 matching 8 bases. The CDR3 runs 15 residues. The junction had 2 bases not matched to a gene; V was cut back by 3 bases and J by 0 bases. In germline, CDR1 is SNHLY, CDR2 FYNNEI.

The V gene is TRBV4-1, the J gene TRBJ2-7; 7 nucleotides align to TRBD2. The germline CDR1 and CDR2 sequences are MGHRA and YSYEKL. The ends lost 1 base at V and 7 bases at J; junction bases unmatched: 1. The CDR3 runs to 12 residues. The CDR3 protein is CASSQGEGEQYF. CDR3 in DNA: TGCGCCAGCAGCCAAGGGGAGGGTGAGCAGTACTTC.

This clone was seen a handful of times. The identical CDR3 is also encoded by other nucleotide sequences in the sample. The rearrangement uses TRBV29-1 and TRBJ2-1; D is unclear. Germline CDR1 SQVTM, CDR2 ANQGSEA. Trimming left V 0 bases short and J 0 bases short, with 3 bases between. There are 13 residues in the CDR3. The CDR3 spells CSVEESSYNEQFF. The CDR3 DNA reads TGCAGCGTTGAAGAAAGCTCCTACAATGAGCAGTTCTTC.

The J gene is TRBJ2-3, the V gene TRBV29-1, with D perhaps TRBD2 (6 bases). Germline V lookup: CDR1 SQVTM, CDR2 ANQGSEA. Trimming took off 4 bases at V and 2 bases at J, with 10 bases between the two ends. The length of the CDR3 is 13 residues. The CDR3 coding sequence is TGCAGCGTTGGGCTAGCGCCCACAGATACGCAGTATTTT. Its protein product is CSVGLAPTDTQYF.

V and J are TRBV6-5 and TRBJ2-7; D perhaps matches TRBD2 (5 bases). The CDR3 loop spans 13 amino acids. Germline CDR1 MNHEY, CDR2 SVGAGI. The V end lost 6 bases, the J end lost 3 bases, and 12 bases lay between the germline ends. This CDR3 reads CASSARADYEQYF. Here the CDR3 DNA reads TGTGCCAGCAGCGCCAGAGCGGACTACGAGCAGTACTTC.

The chain couples TRBV2 to TRBJ2-3; possible D gene TRBD2, 5 bases. From germline, CDR1 is SNHLY and CDR2 FYNNEI. The length of the CDR3 is 13 residues. V lost 3 bases to trimming and J lost 5 bases, with 9 bases between them. The CDR3 sequence is CASSDGILDTQYF. In nucleotides, the CDR3 is TGTGCCAGCAGTGACGGGATCCTAGATACGCAGTATTTT.

This clone appeared a single time. V usage is TRBV11-2 and J usage is TRBJ2-3; 7 bases agree with TRBD1. Germline CDR1 SGHAT, CDR2 FQNNGV. Unmatched junction bases numbered 17, after V lost 5 bases and J lost 6 bases. There are 17 residues in the CDR3. DNA of the CDR3: TGTGCCAGCAGCCCCTCCCCGCAGGGGGTAGTCGGGGATACGCAGTATTTT. Its translation: CASSPSPQGVVGDTQYF. The entire variable domain, with the rest obtained from reference TRBV11-2 and TRBJ2-3, is as follows: EAGVAQSPRYKIIEKRQSVAFWCNPISGHATLYWYQQILGQGPKLLIQFQNNGVVDDSQLPKDRFSAERLKGVDSTLKIQPAKLEDSAVYLCASSPSPQGVVGDTQYFGPGTRLTVL.

The chain employs TRBV7-8 and TRBJ2-6; D call uncertain. Trimming took off 3 bases at V and 1 base at J, with 4 bases between the two ends. Germline-derived CDR1 and CDR2 are SGHVS and FQNEAQ. The CDR3 spans 14 residues. The DNA of the CDR3 is TGTGCCAGCAGCTTTTCATCTGGGGCCAACGTCCTGACTTTC. As protein: CASSFSSGANVLTF. Complete variable domain (other parts from reference TRBV7-8 and TRBJ2-6): GAGVSQSPRYKVAKRGQDVALRCDPISGHVSLFWYQQALGQGPEFLTYFQNEAQLDKSGLPSDRFFAERPEGSVSTLKIQRTQQEDSAVYLCASSFSSGANVLTFGAGSRLTVL.

The V call is TRBV5-1, the J call TRBJ1-2; the D gene is possibly TRBD1 (5 bases). V lost 0 bases, J lost 2 bases, and 17 bases lay in between. Looked up from germline, CDR1 is SGHRS and CDR2 is YFSETQ. There are 17 residues in the CDR3. The CDR3 DNA is TGCGCCAGCAGCTTGGGAACCGGGGCCGCGGAAAACTATGGCTACACCTTC. Its translation: CASSLGTGAAENYGYTF.

The V and J genes are TRBV7-9 and TRBJ2-1, with D perhaps TRBD2 (6 bases). The CDR3 is made up of 15 amino acids. Trimming took off 3 bases at V and 1 base at J, with 10 bases between the two ends. Germline V gene lookup returns CDR1 SEHNR and CDR2 FQNEAQ (reference sequence). In nucleotides, the CDR3 is TGTGCCAGCAGCTTCAAAGCGGGTTCCTACAATGAGCAGTTCTTC. This encodes CASSFKAGSYNEQFF.

This sequence joins TRBV5-1 and TRBJ2-7, with no clear D. The germline V gene encodes CDR1 SGHRS and CDR2 YFSETQ. This CDR3 comprises 14 residues. Deletions cut 0 bases from V and 5 bases from J, with 12 bases between. The DNA of the CDR3 is TGCGCCAGCAGCTTGGGACATCGATTGGACGAGCAGTACTTC. Translation gives CASSLGHRLDEQYF.

The chain uses TRBV4-2 and TRBJ2-7, with 7 bases fitting TRBD2. Germline values: CDR1 LGHNA, CDR2 YNFKEQ. The V gene end was trimmed by 0 bases and the J gene end by 2 bases; junction bases not matched to a gene: 7. This CDR3 spans 16 amino acids. For the CDR3, the DNA is TGTGCCAGCAGCCAAGAATGGAGCGGGGACCCCTACGAGCAGTACTTC. This sequence encodes CASSQEWSGDPYEQYF.

The chain couples TRBV4-1 to TRBJ2-3; possibly TRBD1 or TRBD2 for D (5 bases each). The CDR3 has 18 residues. V lost 4 bases to trimming and J lost 1 base, with 21 bases between them. Germline CDR1 MGHRA, CDR2 YSYEKL. This CDR3 reads CASSLAGTRTFGTDTQYF. The DNA of the CDR3 is TGCGCCAGCAGCCTTGCCGGGACCAGGACTTTTGGCACAGATACGCAGTATTTT.

V usage is TRBV29-1 and J usage is TRBJ1-2; D is ambiguous. V dropped 3 bases and J dropped 8 bases, with 16 bases sitting between them. The CDR3 loop spans 13 amino acids. Germline CDR1 and CDR2: SQVTM and ANQGSEA. The CDR3 spells CSVDATSTRGYTF. The CDR3 DNA reads as TGCAGCGTTGATGCCACCTCAACAAGGGGCTACACCTTC.

The chain has TRBV27 and TRBJ1-3; D gene ambiguous. Germline CDR1 is MNHEY and CDR2 is SMNVEV (reference sequence). The CDR3 runs 15 residues. The ends were cut back, 5 bases at V and 0 bases at J, with 11 bases in the middle. CDR3: CASSRTARSGNTIYF. CDR3 in DNA: TGTGCCAGCAGTCGTACAGCTCGCTCTGGAAACACCATATATTTT.

The gene calls are TRBV6-6 and TRBJ1-2; D possibly corresponds to TRBD1 (5 bases). Germline V gene lookup returns CDR1 MNHNY and CDR2 SVGAGI (reference sequence). The CDR3 covers 11 residues. Between the trimmed V and J ends, which lost 8 bases and 6 bases, there was a span of 10 bases. The CDR3 sequence: CASVAGNGYTF. The DNA of the CDR3 is TGTGCCAGCGTCGCAGGGAATGGCTACACCTTC.

The rearrangement links TRBV19 to TRBJ2-7; no reliable D call. The germline gives CDR1 LNHDA, CDR2 SQIVND (reference sequence). The CDR3 is 13 amino acids. Trimming left V 5 bases short and J 6 bases short, with 14 bases between. The CDR3 region is CASSPLVKGEQYF. In nucleotides, the CDR3 is TGTGCCAGTAGTCCCCTAGTTAAAGGCGAGCAGTACTTC.

The chain couples TRBV27 to TRBJ2-5; no clear D. The germline CDR1 and CDR2 sequences are MNHEY and SMNVEV (reference sequence). The CDR3 runs 15 residues. The germline V and J ends were trimmed by 0 bases and 5 bases, with 13 bases remaining between them. CDR3 sequence: CASSLSITLSETQYF. DNA for the CDR3: TGTGCCAGCAGTTTATCGATTACCCTTTCGGAGACCCAGTACTTC.

The chain links TRBV7-3 to TRBJ2-2; tentatively, D is TRBD1 or TRBD2 (5 bases each). With 5 bases removed from V and 0 bases from J, the gap between germline ends came to 13 bases. Germline CDR1 SGHTA, CDR2 FQGTGA. This CDR3 spans 16 amino acids. The CDR3 loop reads CASSPMVGANTGELFF. CDR3 coding DNA: TGTGCCAGCAGCCCGATGGTGGGGGCGAACACCGGGGAGCTGTTTTTT.

The chain is built from TRBV10-3 and TRBJ2-3; D may be TRBD1 or TRBD2 (6 bases each). The germline V gene encodes CDR1 ENHRY and CDR2 SYGVKD. This CDR3 spans 17 amino acids. V was cut by 3 bases and J by 2 bases, with 18 bases left in between. The CDR3 protein is CAISDTRGQGITDTQYF. As DNA, the CDR3 is TGTGCCATCAGTGACACCCGGGGGCAGGGAATCACAGATACGCAGTATTTT.

This chain uses TRBV7-3 with TRBJ2-6; no firm D call. CDR1 and CDR2 from the germline V gene are SGHTA and FQGTGA. V was trimmed by 1 base and J by 0 bases, leaving 13 bases between them. This CDR3 region has 18 residues. The CDR3 region is CASSLKVAGRSGANVLTF. In DNA form, the CDR3 reads TGTGCCAGCAGCTTAAAGGTGGCAGGACGCTCTGGGGCCAACGTCCTGACTTTC.

This clone was recorded only once. The chain carries TRBV7-9 and TRBJ1-4; 10 nucleotides match TRBD1. Germline V gene sequence: CDR1 SEHNR, CDR2 FQNEAQ (reference sequence). V was pared by 5 bases and J by 8 bases, with 8 bases of the junction left unmatched. The CDR3 sequence is 15 residues long. The CDR3 DNA is TGTGCCAGCAGCGCCTGGGACAGGGGTGGCGAAAAACTGTTTTTT. This sequence encodes CASSAWDRGGEKLFF.

The chain links TRBV7-9 to TRBJ2-3; 12 positions match TRBD2. CDR1 is SEHNR, CDR2 FQNEAQ, per germline (reference sequence). The ends lost 2 bases at V and 7 bases at J; junction bases unmatched: 10. CDR3 length: 17 residues. The CDR3 spells CASSLSSASGRGNTQYF. CDR3 sequence (DNA): TGTGCCAGCAGCTTATCTTCAGCTAGCGGGAGGGGAAATACGCAGTATTTT.

The chain combines TRBV21-1 with TRBJ2-5; the table assigns TRBD2, which was not confirmed against the DNA. TRBV21-1 is described as a pseudogene. The length of the CDR3 is 14 residues. The CDR3 DNA reads as TGTGCCAGCTGCCGGGAGAGACTGAAACAGACCCAGTACTTC. Its protein product is CASCRERLKQTQYF.